These 5 T cell receptor beta chains originate from one sample sequenced in a study of OX40 agonist ivuxolimab in advanced cancers. The repertoire was sequenced with immunoSEQ multiplex PCR; TCRdb's copy has only in-frame clones and lacks some. The data contain around 63,000 clones, roughly nine tenths of them singletons. Sequencing was performed on CD4+ or CD8+ T cells sorted from blood, taken in a trial of the OX40 agonist ivuxolimab. These receptors originate from an adult with an advanced solid tumor such as melanoma, head and neck, liver or kidney cancer.

The chain uses TRBV28 and TRBJ2-7; 11 positions match TRBD1. V lost 5 bases, J lost 10 bases, and 19 bases stayed unmatched. Germline V gene data show CDR1 as MDHEN and CDR2 as SYDVKM. This CDR3 is built from 17 residues. The CDR3 DNA follows: TGTGCCAGCAGTCTAGCTAGGAGGACAGGGGGCGCTGGGGACCAGTACTTC. It encodes CASSLARRTGGAGDQYF.

J is TRBJ2-5 and V is TRBV6-6; 14 bases match TRBD2. With V trimmed by 5 bases and J by 5 bases, 7 bases remained unmatched. The CDR3 sequence is 16 residues long. The germline V gene encodes CDR1 MNHNY and CDR2 SVGAGI (reference sequence). In nucleotides, the CDR3 is TGTGCCAGCAGTCGGACTAGCGGGGGGCATGGGGAGACCCAGTACTTC. This translates into CASSRTSGGHGETQYF.

The chain uses TRBV5-4 and TRBJ2-5; 9 positions match TRBD2. V shed 2 bases, J shed 5 bases, and the junction held 4 bases outside the gene matches. CDR1 SGHNT and CDR2 YYREEE come from the germline V gene (reference sequence). The CDR3 totals 14 residues. The CDR3: CASSLSGGTETQYF. CDR3 in DNA: TGTGCCAGCAGCTTAAGCGGGGGGACGGAGACCCAGTACTTC.

This clone occurred once. This chain connects TRBV7-2 to TRBJ2-2; 9 bases line up with TRBD1. The CDR3 length is 15 residues. Germline-derived CDR1 and CDR2 are SGHTA and FQGNSA. J lost 5 bases, V lost 5 bases, and 6 bases had no gene match. CDR3 coding DNA: TGTGCCAGCAGCCTCCGGACAGGGGAGACCGGGGAGCTGTTTTTT. Translating it yields CASSLRTGETGELFF. Full variable domain (missing parts from reference TRBV7-2 and TRBJ2-2): GAGVSQSPSNKVTEKGKDVELRCDPISGHTALYWYRQSLGQGLEFLIYFQGNSAPDKSGLPSDRFSAERTGGSVSTLTIQRTQQEDSAVYLCASSLRTGETGELFFGEGSRLTVL.

The gene calls are TRBV27 and TRBJ2-7, with TRBD2 matching 7 bases. The germline CDR1 and CDR2 sequences are MNHEY and SMNVEV (reference sequence). J gave up 6 bases and V 2 bases, and 13 bases lay outside the gene matches. The CDR3 extends over 16 amino acids. CDR3 nucleotides: TGTGCCAGCAGTTTAAGCGGGAACGTTATCTCGCGCGAGCAGTACTTC. Protein: CASSLSGNVISREQYF.